The present TCR beta chain was sequenced within a study of T cell responses to AZD1222 COVID-19 vaccine. With 0 bases removed from V and 0 bases from J, the gap between germline ends came to 12 bases. From germline, CDR1 is MGHRA and CDR2 YSYEKL. The CDR3 runs 18 residues. Assay: immunoSEQ multiplex PCR; the TCRdb copy retains only in-frame clones and omits some. This sample yields 150,000 to 200,000 clones, of which roughly nine tenths are seen a single time; around 1% belongs to the top ten. This rearrangement joins TRBV4-1 to TRBJ1-6; D is unclear. This receptor was obtained from an adult who received the AZD1222 COVID-19 vaccine. The sample consisted of peripheral blood, taken 28 days after the second AZD1222 dose. In DNA form, the CDR3 reads TGCGCCAGCAGCCAAGATGATTGGTCCATCTCCTATAATTCACCCCTCCACTTT. It codes for CASSQDDWSISYNSPLHF.